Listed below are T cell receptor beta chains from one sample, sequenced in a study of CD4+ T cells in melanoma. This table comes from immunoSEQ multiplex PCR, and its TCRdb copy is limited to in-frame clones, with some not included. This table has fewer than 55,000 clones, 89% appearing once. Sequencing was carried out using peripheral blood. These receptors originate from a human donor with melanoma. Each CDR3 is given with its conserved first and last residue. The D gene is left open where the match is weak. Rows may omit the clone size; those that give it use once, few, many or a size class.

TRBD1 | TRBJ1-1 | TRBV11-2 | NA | TGTGCCAGCAGCTTAGGATTTACAGGGGGCGAAGCTTTCTTT | CASSLGFTGGEAFF
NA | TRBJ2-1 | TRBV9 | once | TGTGCCAGCAGCGTAGAAGGTAGCTATGAGCAGTTCTTC | CASSVEGSYEQFF
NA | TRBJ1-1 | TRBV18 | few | TGTGCCAGCTCACCGGGCGTCCATGAAGCTTTCTTT | CASSPGVHEAFF
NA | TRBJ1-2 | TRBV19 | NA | TGTGCCAGTAGACACACCTTTCCGGAGGCTAACTATGGCTACACCTTC | CASRHTFPEANYGYTF
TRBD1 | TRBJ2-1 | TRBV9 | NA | TGTGCCAGCAGCGTAGGGTACAGGGGCCCACAGCAGTTCTTC | CASSVGYRGPQQFF
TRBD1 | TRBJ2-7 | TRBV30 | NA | TGTGCCTGGGGTCCCGGGACAGGGACCTACGAGCAGTACTTC | CAWGPGTGTYEQYF
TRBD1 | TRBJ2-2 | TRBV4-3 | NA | TGCGCCAGCAGCCAAAGGCGGACAGGGGGGCCTGAGCTGTTTTTT | CASSQRRTGGPELFF
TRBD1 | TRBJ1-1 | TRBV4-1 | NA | TGCGCCAGCAGCCAAGACCAGGGGGCAGGCACTGAAGCTTTCTTT | CASSQDQGAGTEAFF
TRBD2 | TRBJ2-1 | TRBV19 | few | TGTGCCAGTAGTCTGACTAGCGGGGGCCTATTGGAGCAGTTCTTC | CASSLTSGGLLEQFF
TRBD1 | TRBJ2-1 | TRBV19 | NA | TGTGCCAGTAGTTCGCCAGGGGGCCGGGGAAACAATGAGCAGTTCTTC | CASSSPGGRGNNEQFF
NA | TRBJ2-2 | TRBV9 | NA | TGTGCCAGCAGCGTAAAGGGCCTCACCGGGGAGCTGTTTTTT | CASSVKGLTGELFF
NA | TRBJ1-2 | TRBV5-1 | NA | TGCGCCAGCAGGTTCGATCCTCAAGGCTATGGCTACACCTTC | CASRFDPQGYGYTF
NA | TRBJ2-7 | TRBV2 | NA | TGTGCCAGCAGTGAATGGGGGACGAGCTCCTACGAGCAGTACTTC | CASSEWGTSSYEQYF
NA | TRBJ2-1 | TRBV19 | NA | TGTGCCAGTAGCCTGGCGGGTGAATACAATGAGCAGTTCTTC | CASSLAGEYNEQFF
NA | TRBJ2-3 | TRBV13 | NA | TGTGCCAGCAGCTTAGTTATAGGGGGGGACAGGAGTTCTAGCACAGATACGCAGTATTTT | CASSLVIGGDRSSSTDTQYF
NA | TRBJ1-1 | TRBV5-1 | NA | TGCGCCAGCAGCTTGGACCGGGACATTGACATGAACACTGAAGCTTTCTTT | CASSLDRDIDMNTEAFF
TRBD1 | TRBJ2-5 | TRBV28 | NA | TGTGCCAGCAGTCACGCCGGGACAGGGGGGGAGACCCAGTACTTC | CASSHAGTGGETQYF
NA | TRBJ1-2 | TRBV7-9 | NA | TGTGCCAGCAGTTTAAGGCCCACAGGGAACTATGGCTACACCTTC | CASSLRPTGNYGYTF
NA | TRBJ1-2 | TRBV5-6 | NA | TGTGCCAGCAGCTTGGCAGTTGATGGCTACACCTTC | CASSLAVDGYTF
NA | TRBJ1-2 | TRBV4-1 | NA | TGCGCCAGCAGCCCGAAAACAGGATCTCAGGGCTACACCTTC | CASSPKTGSQGYTF
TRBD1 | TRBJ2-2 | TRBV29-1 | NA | TGCAGCGTGACCCGACAGGGGGGAGTTACCGGGGAGCTGTTTTTT | CSVTRQGGVTGELFF
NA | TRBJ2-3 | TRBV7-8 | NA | TGTGCCAGCAGCTTAGGGGACGGGGGCCGCCGGGCAGATACGCAGTATTTT | CASSLGDGGRRADTQYF
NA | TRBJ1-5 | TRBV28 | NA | TGTGCCAGCAGCGCTCGACGGATCAATCAGCCCCAGCATTTT | CASSARRINQPQHF
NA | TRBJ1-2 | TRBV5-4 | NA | TGTGCCAGCAGCTTCGGGGGCGATAACTATGGCTACACCTTC | CASSFGGDNYGYTF
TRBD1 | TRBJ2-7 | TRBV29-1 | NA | TGCAGCGTTGAAAAGACAGGGAGTACCTACGAGCAGTACTTC | CSVEKTGSTYEQYF
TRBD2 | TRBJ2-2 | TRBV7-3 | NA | TGTGCCAGCAGCATCACTAGCGGGGCGAACACCGGGGAGCTGTTTTTT | CASSITSGANTGELFF
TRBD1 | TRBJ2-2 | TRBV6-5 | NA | TGTGCCAGCAGCCTATGGGCAGGGGGAACCGGGGAGCTGTTTTTT | CASSLWAGGTGELFF
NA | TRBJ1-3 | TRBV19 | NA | TGTGCCAGTAGTCCGTGGACAGTACAACACTCTGGAAACACCATATATTTT | CASSPWTVQHSGNTIYF
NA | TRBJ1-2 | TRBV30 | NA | TGTGCCTGGAGTGTACTTAGAGGCTACACCTTC | CAWSVLRGYTF
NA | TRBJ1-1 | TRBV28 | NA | TGTGCCAGCAGTTTTAGCCTGAACACTGAAGCTTTCTTT | CASSFSLNTEAFF
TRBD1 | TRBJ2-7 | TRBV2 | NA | TGTGCCAGCAGTGATTGGGTGCAGGGGGCGGGAGAGCAGTACTTC | CASSDWVQGAGEQYF
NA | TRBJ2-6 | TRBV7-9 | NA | TGTGCCAGCAGCTTGGGGGGTAGCTACCCTGGGGCCAACGTCCTGACTTTC | CASSLGGSYPGANVLTF
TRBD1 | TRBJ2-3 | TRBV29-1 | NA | TGCAGCGCCGATAACCCGGGACAGGGTTCGCCAGATACGCAGTATTTT | CSADNPGQGSPDTQYF
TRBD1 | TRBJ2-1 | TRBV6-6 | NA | TGTGCCACACTGTGGACAGGCGATGAGCAGTTCTTC | CATLWTGDEQFF
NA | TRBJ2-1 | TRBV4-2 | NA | TGTGCCAGCAGCCAAGACCTCCGAAGCTCCTACAATGAGCAGTTCTTC | CASSQDLRSSYNEQFF
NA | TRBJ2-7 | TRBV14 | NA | TGTGCCAGCAGCCTACGAGGGTTTGTGGACGAGCAGTACTTC | CASSLRGFVDEQYF
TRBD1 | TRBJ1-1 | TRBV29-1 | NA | TGCAGCGTTGCCGCCGGGACAGGGGGCTCTGAAGCTTTCTTT | CSVAAGTGGSEAFF
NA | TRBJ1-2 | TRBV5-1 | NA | TGCGCCAGCAGCTCGAACGGGCCTAAGATCTATGGCTACACCTTC | CASSSNGPKIYGYTF
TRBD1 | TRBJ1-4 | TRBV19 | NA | TGTGCCAGTAGTCCCCAGACAGGGGTAGAAAAACTGTTTTTT | CASSPQTGVEKLFF
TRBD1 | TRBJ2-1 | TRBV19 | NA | TGTGCCAGTAGTATACAGGGGGCGCCCGTTTACAATGAGCAGTTCTTC | CASSIQGAPVYNEQFF
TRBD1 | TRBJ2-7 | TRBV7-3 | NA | TGTGCCAGCAGCTCCACCGGACAGGGGTTCTACGAGCAGTACTTC | CASSSTGQGFYEQYF
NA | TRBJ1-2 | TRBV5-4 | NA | TGTGCCAGCAGCCAGACAGACCTCTATGGCTACACCTTC | CASSQTDLYGYTF
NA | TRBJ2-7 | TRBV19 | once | TGTGCCAGTACCGGCCCGATCTCCTACGAGCAGTACTTC | CASTGPISYEQYF
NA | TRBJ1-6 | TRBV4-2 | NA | TGTGCCAGCAGCCAACCCGACAGTTTTAATTCACCCCTCCACTTT | CASSQPDSFNSPLHF
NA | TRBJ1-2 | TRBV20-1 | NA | TGCAGTGCCCCCCGAACAGATGGCTACACCTTC | CSAPRTDGYTF
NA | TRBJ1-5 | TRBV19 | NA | TGTGCCAGCTCCCGGTTGGACAGTAGCAATCAGCCCCAGCATTTT | CASSRLDSSNQPQHF
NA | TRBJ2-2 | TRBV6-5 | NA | TGTGCCAGCAGTTACTCAGTGACCGGGGAGCTGTTTTTT | CASSYSVTGELFF
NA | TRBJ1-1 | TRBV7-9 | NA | TGTGCCAGCAGCTTAGAGAACACTGAAGCTTTCTTT | CASSLENTEAFF
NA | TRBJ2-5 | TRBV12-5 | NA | TGTGCTAGTGCCCTAGGGGGGGCGGGGGTTCGGGAGACCCAGTACTTC | CASALGGAGVRETQYF
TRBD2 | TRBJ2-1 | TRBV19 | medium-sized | TGTGCCAGTAGTATGGGGACTAGCGGGTACAATGAGCAGTTCTTC | CASSMGTSGYNEQFF
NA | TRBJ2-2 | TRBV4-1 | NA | TGCGCCAGCAGCCAAGACAGTGGGATTGGCGGGGAGCTGTTTTTT | CASSQDSGIGGELFF
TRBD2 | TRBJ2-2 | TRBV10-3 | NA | TGTGCCACAATGGGGGGGGTCGACACCGGGGAGCTGTTTTTT | CATMGGVDTGELFF
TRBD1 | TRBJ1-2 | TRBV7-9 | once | TGTGCCAGCAGCCCCACAGGGACAGGGGCAGTCCTCAACTATGGCTACACCTTC | CASSPTGTGAVLNYGYTF
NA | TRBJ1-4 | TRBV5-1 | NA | TGCGCCAGCAGCGTATCCGGGACGGCTAATGAAAAACTGTTTTTT | CASSVSGTANEKLFF
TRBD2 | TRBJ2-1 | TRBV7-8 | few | TGTGCCAGCAGCCTTGGACTAGCGTCCAATGAGCAGTTCTTC | CASSLGLASNEQFF